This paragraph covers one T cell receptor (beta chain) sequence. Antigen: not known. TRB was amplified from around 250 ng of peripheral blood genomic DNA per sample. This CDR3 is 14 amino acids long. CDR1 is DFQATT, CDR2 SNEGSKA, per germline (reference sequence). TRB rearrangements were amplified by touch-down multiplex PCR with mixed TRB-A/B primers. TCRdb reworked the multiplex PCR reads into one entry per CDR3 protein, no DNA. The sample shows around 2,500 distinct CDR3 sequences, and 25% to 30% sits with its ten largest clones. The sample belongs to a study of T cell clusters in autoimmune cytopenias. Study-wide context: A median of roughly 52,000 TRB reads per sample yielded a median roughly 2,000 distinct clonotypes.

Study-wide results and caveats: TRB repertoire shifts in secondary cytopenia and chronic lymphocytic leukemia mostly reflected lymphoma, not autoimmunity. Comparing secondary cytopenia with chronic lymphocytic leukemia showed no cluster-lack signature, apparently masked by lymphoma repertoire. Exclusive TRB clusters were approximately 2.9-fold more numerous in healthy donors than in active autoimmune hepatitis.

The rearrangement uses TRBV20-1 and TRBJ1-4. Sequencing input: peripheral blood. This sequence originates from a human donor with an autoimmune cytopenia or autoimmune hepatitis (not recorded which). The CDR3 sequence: CSARDLATNEKLFF.